This T cell receptor beta chain emerged from a study of T-cell memory formation after mild COVID-19. Whole-study findings and limits: Contracting CD4+ clones sat mainly in CM and EM; CD8+ in EMRA.

The sample holds a few counts of this clonotype. As yet, its antigen is unknown. One entry per CDR3 protein results from TCRdb running MiXCR on the 5' RACE reads. The table includes tens of thousands of distinct CDR3 sequences, roughly 16% detected once. V lost 0 bases and J lost 5, with 8 bases in between. Germline V gives CDR1 ENHRY, CDR2 SYGVKD. The CDR3 runs to 13 residues. The source material was PBMCs or a T cell subset sorted from them (not recorded which). The TCR comes from a man between 18 and 35 years old who had mild COVID-19 (a few samples of this study predate the infection). Cell type and time point are not known. The V gene is TRBV10-3, the J gene TRBJ2-7; D is perhaps TRBD1 (5 bases). The CDR3 DNA follows: TGTGCCATCAGTGAGTCGGAACAGGACGAGCAGTACTTC. Residues: CAISESEQDEQYF.